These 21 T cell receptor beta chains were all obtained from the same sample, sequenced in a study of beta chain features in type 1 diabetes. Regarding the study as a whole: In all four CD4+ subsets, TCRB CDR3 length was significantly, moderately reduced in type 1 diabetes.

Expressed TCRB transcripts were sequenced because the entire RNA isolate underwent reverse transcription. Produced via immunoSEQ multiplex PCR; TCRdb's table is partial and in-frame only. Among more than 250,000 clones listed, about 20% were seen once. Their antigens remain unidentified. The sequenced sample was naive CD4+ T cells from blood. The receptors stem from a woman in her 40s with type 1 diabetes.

The CDR3 sequence: CASSTLQGGTEAFF. Written as DNA, the CDR3 is TGCGCCAGCAGCACCCTCCAGGGGGGAACTGAAGCTTTCTTT. The rearrangement links TRBV5-1 to TRBJ1-1; TRBD1 aligns across 7 bases. Germline V lookup: CDR1 SGHRS, CDR2 YFSETQ. With V trimmed by 4 bases and J by 5 bases, 8 bases remained unmatched. This CDR3 is 14 amino acids long.

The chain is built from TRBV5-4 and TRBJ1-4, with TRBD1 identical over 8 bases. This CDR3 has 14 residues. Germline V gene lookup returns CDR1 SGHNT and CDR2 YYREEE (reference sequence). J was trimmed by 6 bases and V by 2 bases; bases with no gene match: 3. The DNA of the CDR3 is TGTGCCAGCAGCTTACAGGGGGTAGATGAAAAACTGTTTTTT. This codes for CASSLQGVDEKLFF.

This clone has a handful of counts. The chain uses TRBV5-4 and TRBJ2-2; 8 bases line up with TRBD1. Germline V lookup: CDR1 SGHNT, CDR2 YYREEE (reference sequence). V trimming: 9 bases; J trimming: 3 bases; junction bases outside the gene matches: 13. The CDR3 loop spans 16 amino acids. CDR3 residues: CAIRRPGGEDTGELFF. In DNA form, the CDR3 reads TGTGCCATCCGCCGGCCAGGGGGCGAGGACACCGGGGAGCTGTTTTTT.

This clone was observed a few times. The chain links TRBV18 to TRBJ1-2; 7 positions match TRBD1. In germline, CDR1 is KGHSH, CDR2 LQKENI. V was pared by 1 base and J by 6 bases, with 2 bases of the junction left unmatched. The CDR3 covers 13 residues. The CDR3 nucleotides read TGTGCCAGCTCACCACAGGGGGCGAATGGCTACACCTTC. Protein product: CASSPQGANGYTF.

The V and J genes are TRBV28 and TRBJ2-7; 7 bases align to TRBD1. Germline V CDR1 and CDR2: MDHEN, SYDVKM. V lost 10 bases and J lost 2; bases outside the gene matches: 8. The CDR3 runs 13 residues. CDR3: CATRGTATYEQYF. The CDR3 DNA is TGTGCCACGAGGGGGACAGCTACCTACGAGCAGTACTTC. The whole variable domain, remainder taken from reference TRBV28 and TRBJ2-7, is DVKVTQSSRYLVKRTGEKVFLECVQDMDHENMFWYRQDPGLGLRLIYFSYDVKMKEKGDIPEGYSVSREKKERFSLILESASTNQTSMYLCATRGTATYEQYFGPGTRLTVT.

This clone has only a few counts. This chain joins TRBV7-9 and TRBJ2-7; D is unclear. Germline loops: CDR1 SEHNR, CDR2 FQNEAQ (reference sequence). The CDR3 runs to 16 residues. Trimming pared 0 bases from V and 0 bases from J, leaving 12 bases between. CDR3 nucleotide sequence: TGTGCCAGCAGCTTAGCGGTTATGGGCAGCTCCTACGAGCAGTACTTC. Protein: CASSLAVMGSSYEQYF.

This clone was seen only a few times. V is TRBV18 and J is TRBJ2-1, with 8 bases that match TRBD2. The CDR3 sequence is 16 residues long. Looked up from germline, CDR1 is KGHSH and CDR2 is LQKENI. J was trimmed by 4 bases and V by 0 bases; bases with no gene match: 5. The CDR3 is CASSPPNGGEYNEQFF. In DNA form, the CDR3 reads TGTGCCAGCTCACCACCGAACGGGGGGGAGTACAATGAGCAGTTCTTC. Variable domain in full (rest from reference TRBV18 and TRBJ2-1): NAGVMQNPRHLVRRRGQEARLRCSPMKGHSHVYWYRQLPEEGLKFMVYLQKENIIDESGMPKERFSAEFPKEGPSILRIQQVVRGDSAAYFCASSPPNGGEYNEQFFGPGTRLTVL.

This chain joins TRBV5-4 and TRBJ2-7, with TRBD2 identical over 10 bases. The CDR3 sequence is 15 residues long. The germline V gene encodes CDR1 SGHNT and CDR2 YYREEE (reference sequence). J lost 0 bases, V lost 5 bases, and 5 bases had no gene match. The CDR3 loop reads CASSYSSGSSYEQYF. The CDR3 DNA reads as TGTGCCAGCAGTTACTCTAGCGGGAGCTCCTACGAGCAGTACTTC. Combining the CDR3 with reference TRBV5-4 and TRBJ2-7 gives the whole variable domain ETGVTQSPTHLIKTRGQQVTLRCSSQSGHNTVSWYQQALGQGPQFIFQYYREEENGRGNFPPRFSGLQFPNYSSELNVNALELDDSALYLCASSYSSGSSYEQYFGPGTRLTVT.

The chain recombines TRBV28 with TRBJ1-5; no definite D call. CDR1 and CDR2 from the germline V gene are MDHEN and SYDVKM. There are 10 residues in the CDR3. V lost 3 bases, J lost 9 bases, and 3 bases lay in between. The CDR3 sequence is CASSFRPQHF. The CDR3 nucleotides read TGTGCCAGCAGTTTTAGGCCCCAGCATTTT.

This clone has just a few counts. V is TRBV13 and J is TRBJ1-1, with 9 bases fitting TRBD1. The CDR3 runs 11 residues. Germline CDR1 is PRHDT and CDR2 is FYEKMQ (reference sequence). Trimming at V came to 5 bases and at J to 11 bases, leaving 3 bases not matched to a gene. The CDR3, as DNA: TGTGCCAGCAGCCTACAGGGGGCCGCTTTCTTT. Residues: CASSLQGAAFF.

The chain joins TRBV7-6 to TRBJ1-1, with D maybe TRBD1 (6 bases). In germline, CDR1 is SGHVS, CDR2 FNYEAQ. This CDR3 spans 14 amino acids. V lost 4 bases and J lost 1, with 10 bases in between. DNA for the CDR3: TGTGCCAGCAGCTCACGGACAGAGAACACTGAAGCTTTCTTT. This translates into CASSSRTENTEAFF.

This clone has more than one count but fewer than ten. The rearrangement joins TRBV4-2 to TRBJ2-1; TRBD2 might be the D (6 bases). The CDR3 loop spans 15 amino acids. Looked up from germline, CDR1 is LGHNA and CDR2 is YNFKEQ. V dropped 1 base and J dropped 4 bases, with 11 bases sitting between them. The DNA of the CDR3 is TGTGCCAGCAGCCAAGGGGGGGTACTTTACAATGAGCAGTTCTTC. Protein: CASSQGGVLYNEQFF.

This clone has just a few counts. CDR3 protein: CASSEWEQEHEQFF. CDR3 sequence (DNA): TGTGCCAGCAGTGAATGGGAGCAAGAGCATGAGCAGTTCTTC. The V gene is TRBV2, the J gene TRBJ2-1; TRBD2 might be the D (5 bases). Trimming took off 2 bases at V and 8 bases at J, with 13 bases between the two ends. The CDR3 runs 14 residues. Germline CDR1 is SNHLY and CDR2 is FYNNEI. The full variable domain, with the rest looked up from reference TRBV2 and TRBJ2-1, is EPEVTQTPSHQVTQMGQEVILRCVPISNHLYFYWYRQILGQKVEFLVSFYNNEISEKSEIFDDQFSVERPDGSNFTLKIRSTKLEDSAMYFCASSEWEQEHEQFFGPGTRLTVL.

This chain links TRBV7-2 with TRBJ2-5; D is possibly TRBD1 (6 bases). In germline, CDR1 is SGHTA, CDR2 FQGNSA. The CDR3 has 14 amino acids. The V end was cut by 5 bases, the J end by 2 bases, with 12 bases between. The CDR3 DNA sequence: TGTGCCAGCAGCCCCAGGACAGCTCAAGAGACCCAGTACTTC. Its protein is CASSPRTAQETQYF.

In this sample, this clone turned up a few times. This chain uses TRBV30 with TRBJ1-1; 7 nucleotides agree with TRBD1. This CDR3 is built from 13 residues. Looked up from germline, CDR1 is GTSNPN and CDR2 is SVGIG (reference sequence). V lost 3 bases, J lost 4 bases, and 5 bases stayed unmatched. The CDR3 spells CAWSRDSGTEAFF. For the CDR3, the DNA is TGTGCCTGGAGCCGGGACAGCGGCACTGAAGCTTTCTTT.

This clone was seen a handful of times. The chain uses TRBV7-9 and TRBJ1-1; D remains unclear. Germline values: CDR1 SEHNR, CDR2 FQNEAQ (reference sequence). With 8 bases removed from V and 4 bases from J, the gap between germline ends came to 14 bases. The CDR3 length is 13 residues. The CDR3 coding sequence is TGTGCCAGCGCAGGTTTCGGGAGCACTGAAGCTTTCTTT. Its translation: CASAGFGSTEAFF. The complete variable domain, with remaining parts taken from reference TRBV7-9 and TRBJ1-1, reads DTGVSQNPRHKITKRGQNVTFRCDPISEHNRLYWYRQTLGQGPEFLTYFQNEAQLEKSRLLSDRFSAERPKGSFSTLEIQRTEQGDSAMYLCASAGFGSTEAFFGQGTRLTVV.

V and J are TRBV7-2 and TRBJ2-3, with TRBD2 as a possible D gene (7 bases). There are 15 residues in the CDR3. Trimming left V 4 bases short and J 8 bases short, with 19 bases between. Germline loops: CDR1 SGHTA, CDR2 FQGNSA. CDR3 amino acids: CASSSRGGLPATQYF. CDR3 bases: TGTGCCAGCAGCTCCCGCGGGGGCCTACCGGCTACGCAGTATTTT.

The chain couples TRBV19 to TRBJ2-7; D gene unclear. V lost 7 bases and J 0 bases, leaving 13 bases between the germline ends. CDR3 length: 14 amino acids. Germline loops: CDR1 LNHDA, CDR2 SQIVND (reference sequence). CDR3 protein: CASTSPSVSYEQYF. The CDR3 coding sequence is TGTGCCAGTACCTCCCCGAGTGTCTCCTACGAGCAGTACTTC. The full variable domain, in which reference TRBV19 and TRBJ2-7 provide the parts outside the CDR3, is DGGITQSPKYLFRKEGQNVTLSCEQNLNHDAMYWYRQDPGQGLRLIYYSQIVNDFQKGDIAEGYSVSREKKESFPLTVTSAQKNPTAFYLCASTSPSVSYEQYFGPGTRLTVT.

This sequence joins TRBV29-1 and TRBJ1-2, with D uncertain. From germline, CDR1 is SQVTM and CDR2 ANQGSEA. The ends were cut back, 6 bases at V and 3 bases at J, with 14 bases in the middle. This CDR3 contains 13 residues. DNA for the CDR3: TGCAGCGTCCCCCTCGGGAGCTACTATGGCTACACCTTC. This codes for CSVPLGSYYGYTF. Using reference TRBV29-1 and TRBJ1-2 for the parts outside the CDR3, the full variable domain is SAVISQKPSRDICQRGTSLTIQCQVDSQVTMMFWYRQQPGQSLTLIATANQGSEATYESGFVIDKFPISRPNLTFSTLTVSNMSPEDSSIYLCSVPLGSYYGYTFGSGTRLTVV.

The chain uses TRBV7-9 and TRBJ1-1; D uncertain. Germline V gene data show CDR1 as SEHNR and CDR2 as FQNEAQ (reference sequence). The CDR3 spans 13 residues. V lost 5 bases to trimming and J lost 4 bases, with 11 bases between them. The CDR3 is CASSVQRGTEAFF. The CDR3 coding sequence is TGTGCCAGCAGCGTACAGCGGGGCACTGAAGCTTTCTTT.

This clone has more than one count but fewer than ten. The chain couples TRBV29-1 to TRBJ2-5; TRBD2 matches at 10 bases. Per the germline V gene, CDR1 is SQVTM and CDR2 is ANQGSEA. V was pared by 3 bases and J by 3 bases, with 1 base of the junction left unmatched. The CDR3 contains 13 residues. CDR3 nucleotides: TGCAGCGTTGATCTAGCGGGGGAAGAGACCCAGTACTTC. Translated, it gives CSVDLAGEETQYF.